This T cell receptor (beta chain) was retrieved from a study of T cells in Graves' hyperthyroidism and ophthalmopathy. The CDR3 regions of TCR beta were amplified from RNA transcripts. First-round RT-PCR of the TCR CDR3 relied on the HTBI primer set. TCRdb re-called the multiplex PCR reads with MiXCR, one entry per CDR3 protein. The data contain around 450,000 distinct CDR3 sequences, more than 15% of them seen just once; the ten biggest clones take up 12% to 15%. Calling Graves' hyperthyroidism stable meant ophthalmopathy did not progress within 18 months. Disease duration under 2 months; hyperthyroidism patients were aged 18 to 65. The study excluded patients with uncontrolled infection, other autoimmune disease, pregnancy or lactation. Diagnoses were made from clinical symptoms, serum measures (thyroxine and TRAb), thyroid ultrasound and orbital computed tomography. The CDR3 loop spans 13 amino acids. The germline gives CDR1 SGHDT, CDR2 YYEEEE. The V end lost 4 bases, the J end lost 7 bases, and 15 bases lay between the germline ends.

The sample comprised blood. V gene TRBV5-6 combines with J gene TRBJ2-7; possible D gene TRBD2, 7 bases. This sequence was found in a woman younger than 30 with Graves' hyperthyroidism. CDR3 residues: CASSLGGGEEQYF. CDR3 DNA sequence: TGTGCCAGCAGCCTAGGGGGGGGTGAGGAGCAGTACTTC. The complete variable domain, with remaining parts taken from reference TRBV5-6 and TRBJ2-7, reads DAGVTQSPTHLIKTRGQQVTLRCSPKSGHDTVSWYQQALGQGPQFIFQYYEEEERQRGNFPDRFSGHQFPNYSSELNVNALLLGDSALYLCASSLGGGEEQYFGPGTRLTVT.